This entry describes one T cell receptor beta chain. Germline CDR1 reads SGHAT; CDR2 reads FQNNGV. The CDR3 extends over 15 amino acids. V dropped 0 bases and J dropped 3 bases, with 11 bases sitting between them. The data derive from a study of blood T cell repertoires in COVID-19. About the research overall: The samples span acute and convalescent COVID-19 from the United States, Italy and Spain. T cells, B-cell-depleted T cells, or PBMCs provided the cDNA or gDNA that served as material.

As originally analysed: Using reference gene primer amplification, nucleated cell counts were estimated. TCRdb's table, derived via immunoSEQ multiplex PCR, lists solely in-frame clones and lacks some. The V and J calls and clone size were taken over from that table, and D and trimming were inferred from the DNA. The sample lists approximately 150,000 clones, roughly 80% occurring once. The specimen sequenced was peripheral blood. This clonotype was obtained from a man aged 50-59 years with acute or convalescent COVID-19. V is TRBV11-2 and J is TRBJ1-2; weak D call: TRBD1 (5 bases). The DNA for the CDR3 is TGTGCCAGCAGCTTAGATTGGGGGGTGGACTATGGCTACACCTTC. Its protein product is CASSLDWGVDYGYTF.